This TCR beta chain was profiled in a study of T-cell memory formation after mild COVID-19. This clonotype was seen a few times. The germline CDR1 and CDR2 sequences are DFQATT and SNEGSKA (reference sequence). The V gene lost 0 bases and the J gene lost 0 bases, with 16 bases spanning the gap. The CDR3 is made up of 17 amino acids. Using its own MiXCR run on the 5' RACE reads, TCRdb lists one record per CDR3 protein. The sample has 380,000 or so distinct CDR3 sequences, approximately 15% seen once; the top ten hold less than 25%. The TCR comes from a man aged 18 to 30 who had mild COVID-19 (a few samples of this study predate the infection). Cell type and time point are not known. Sequencing used PBMCs or a T cell subset sorted from them (not recorded which). The chain combines TRBV20-1 with TRBJ2-3; D unclear. CDR3 nucleotide sequence: TGCAGTGCTAGAGATTGGCAGACCAGTGCTAGCACAGATACGCAGTATTTT. Translated: CSARDWQTSASTDTQYF.